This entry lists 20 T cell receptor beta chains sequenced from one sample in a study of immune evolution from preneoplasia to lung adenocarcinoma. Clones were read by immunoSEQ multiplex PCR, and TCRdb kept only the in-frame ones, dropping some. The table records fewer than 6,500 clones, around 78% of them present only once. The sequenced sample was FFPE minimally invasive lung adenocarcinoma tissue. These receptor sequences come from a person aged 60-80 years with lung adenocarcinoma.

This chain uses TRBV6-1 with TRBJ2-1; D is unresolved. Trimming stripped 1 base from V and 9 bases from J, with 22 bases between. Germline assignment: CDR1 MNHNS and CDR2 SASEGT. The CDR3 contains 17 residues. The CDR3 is CASSEGSVAWAMGEQFF. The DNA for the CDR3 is TGTGCCAGCAGTGAAGGGAGTGTCGCCTGGGCTATGGGTGAGCAGTTCTTC.

The CDR3 is CASSLQGTETQYF. CDR3 nucleotides: TGTGCCAGCAGTTTACAGGGGACAGAGACCCAGTACTTC. The chain links TRBV28 to TRBJ2-5; possible D gene TRBD1, 6 bases. Looked up from germline, CDR1 is MDHEN and CDR2 is SYDVKM. This CDR3 has 13 residues. V was trimmed by 2 bases and J by 4 bases, leaving 8 bases between them.

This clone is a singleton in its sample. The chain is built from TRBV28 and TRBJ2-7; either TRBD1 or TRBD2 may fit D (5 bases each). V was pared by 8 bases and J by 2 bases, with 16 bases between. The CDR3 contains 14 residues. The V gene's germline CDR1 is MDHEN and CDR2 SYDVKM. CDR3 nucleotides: TGTGCCAGCTTTAAGGGACGGAATACCTACGAGCAGTACTTC. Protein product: CASFKGRNTYEQYF.

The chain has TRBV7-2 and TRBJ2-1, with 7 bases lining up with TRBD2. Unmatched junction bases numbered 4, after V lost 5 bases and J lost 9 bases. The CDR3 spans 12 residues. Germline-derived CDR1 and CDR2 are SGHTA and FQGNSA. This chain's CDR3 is CASSPGGVEQFF. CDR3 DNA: TGTGCCAGCAGCCCTGGGGGGGTTGAGCAGTTCTTC.

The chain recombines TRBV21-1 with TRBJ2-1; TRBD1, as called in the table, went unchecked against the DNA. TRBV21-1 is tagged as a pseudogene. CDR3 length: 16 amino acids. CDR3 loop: CASSRRDRLSYNEQFF. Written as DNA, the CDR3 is TGTGCCAGCAGCAGACGGGACAGGCTCTCCTACAATGAGCAGTTCTTC.

The CDR3 here is CASSFDRNTEAFF. CDR3 nucleotides: TGCGCCAGCAGCTTTGACAGGAACACTGAAGCTTTCTTT. The V and J genes are TRBV5-1 and TRBJ1-1; D perhaps matches TRBD1 (5 bases). V lost 2 bases and J 1 base, leaving 6 bases between the germline ends. The CDR3 consists of 13 residues. Germline V gene sequence: CDR1 SGHRS, CDR2 YFSETQ.

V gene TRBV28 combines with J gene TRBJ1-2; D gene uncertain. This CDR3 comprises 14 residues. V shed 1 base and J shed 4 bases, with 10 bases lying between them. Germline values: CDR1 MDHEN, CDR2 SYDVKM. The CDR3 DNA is TGTGCCAGCAGTTTATATCGGGGTCTCTATGGCTACACCTTC. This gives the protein CASSLYRGLYGYTF.

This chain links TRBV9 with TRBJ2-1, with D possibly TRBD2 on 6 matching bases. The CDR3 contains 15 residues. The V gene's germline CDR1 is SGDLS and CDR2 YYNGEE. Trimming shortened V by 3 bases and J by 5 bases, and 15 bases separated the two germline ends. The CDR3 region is CASSGGTLGDNEQFF. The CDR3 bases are TGTGCCAGCAGCGGCGGGACTCTCGGGGACAATGAGCAGTTCTTC. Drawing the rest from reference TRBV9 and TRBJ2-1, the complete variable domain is DSGVTQTPKHLITATGQRVTLRCSPRSGDLSVYWYQQSLDQGLQFLIQYYNGEERAKGNILERFSAQQFPDLHSELNLSSLELGDSALYFCASSGGTLGDNEQFFGPGTRLTVL.

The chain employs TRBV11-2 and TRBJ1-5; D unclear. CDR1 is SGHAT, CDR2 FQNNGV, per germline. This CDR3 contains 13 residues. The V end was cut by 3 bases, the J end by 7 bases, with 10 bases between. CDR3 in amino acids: CASSFSRNQPQHF. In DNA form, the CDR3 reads TGTGCCAGCAGCTTCTCGAGGAACCAGCCCCAGCATTTT.

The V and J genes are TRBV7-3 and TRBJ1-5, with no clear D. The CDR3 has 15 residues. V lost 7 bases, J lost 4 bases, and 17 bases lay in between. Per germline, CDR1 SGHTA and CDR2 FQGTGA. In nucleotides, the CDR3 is TGTGCCAGCACCCTATGGACCCCCGGGAATCAGCCCCAGCATTTT. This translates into CASTLWTPGNQPQHF.

The CDR3 DNA reads as TGTGCCAGCAGCGGCAGACAGGGGGGGGAGGAAGAGACCCAGTACTTC. Translating gives CASSGRQGGEEETQYF. The rearrangement joins TRBV9 to TRBJ2-5; 9 nucleotides line up with TRBD1. V shed 3 bases, J shed 3 bases, and the junction held 9 bases outside the gene matches. Germline V gene lookup returns CDR1 SGDLS and CDR2 YYNGEE. CDR3 length equals 16 residues.

The CDR3 bases are TGTGCCAGCAGTCTTAGGCCAGGGACCAGGTCTGGAAACACCATATATTTT. This gives the protein CASSLRPGTRSGNTIYF. The chain employs TRBV7-8 and TRBJ1-3; possibly TRBD1 for D (5 bases). The length of the CDR3 is 17 residues. V shed 6 bases and J shed 1 base, with 19 bases lying between them. Germline CDR1 SGHVS, CDR2 FQNEAQ. The whole variable domain, filled in from reference TRBV7-8 and TRBJ1-3, reads GAGVSQSPRYKVAKRGQDVALRCDPISGHVSLFWYQQALGQGPEFLTYFQNEAQLDKSGLPSDRFFAERPEGSVSTLKIQRTQQEDSAVYLCASSLRPGTRSGNTIYFGEGSWLTVV.

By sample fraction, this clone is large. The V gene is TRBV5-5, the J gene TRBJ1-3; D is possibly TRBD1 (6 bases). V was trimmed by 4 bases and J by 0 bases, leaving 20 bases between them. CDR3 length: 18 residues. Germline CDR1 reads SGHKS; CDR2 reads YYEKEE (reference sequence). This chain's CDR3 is CASSPTESGVFSGNTIYF. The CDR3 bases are TGTGCCAGCAGCCCCACCGAGTCAGGGGTCTTCTCTGGAAACACCATATATTTT.

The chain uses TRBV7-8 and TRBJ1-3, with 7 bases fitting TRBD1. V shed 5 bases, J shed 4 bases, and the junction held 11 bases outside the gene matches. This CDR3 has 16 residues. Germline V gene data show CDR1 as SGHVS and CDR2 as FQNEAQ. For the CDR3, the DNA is TGTGCCAGCAGCCCCTCCCGACAGGGATGGGGAAACACCATATATTTT. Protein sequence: CASSPSRQGWGNTIYF.

The DNA for the CDR3 is TGTGCCAGCAGCTTAGATACGGGCTATGGCTACACCTTC. Its translation is CASSLDTGYGYTF. V and J are TRBV11-1 and TRBJ1-2; D call uncertain. The V and J ends lost 1 base and 4 bases respectively, with 7 bases between them. This CDR3 is built from 13 residues. CDR1 and CDR2 from the germline V gene are SGHAT and FQDESV (reference sequence).

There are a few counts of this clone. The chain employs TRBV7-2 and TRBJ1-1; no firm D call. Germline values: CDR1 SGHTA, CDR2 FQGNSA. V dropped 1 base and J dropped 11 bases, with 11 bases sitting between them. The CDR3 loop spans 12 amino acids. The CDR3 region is CASSLGRTPAFF. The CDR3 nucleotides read TGTGCCAGCAGCTTAGGACGGACCCCCGCTTTCTTT.

CDR3 DNA: TGTGCCAGCAGCGTAGGAGTGGCGGGAGGCCCCACCGGGGAGCTGTTTTTT. This codes for CASSVGVAGGPTGELFF. This chain connects TRBV9 to TRBJ2-2; 8 bases agree with TRBD2. Trimming removed 0 bases from V and 4 bases from J; junction bases left unmatched: 8. The germline gives CDR1 SGDLS, CDR2 YYNGEE. This CDR3 is 17 amino acids long.

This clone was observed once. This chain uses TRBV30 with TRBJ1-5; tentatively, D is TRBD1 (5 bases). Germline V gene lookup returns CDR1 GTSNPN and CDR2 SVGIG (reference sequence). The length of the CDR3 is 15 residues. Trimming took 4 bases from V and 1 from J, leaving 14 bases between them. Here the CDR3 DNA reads TGTGCCTGGAATGCCGGGGGATCGAGCAATCAGCCCCAGCATTTT. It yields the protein CAWNAGGSSNQPQHF. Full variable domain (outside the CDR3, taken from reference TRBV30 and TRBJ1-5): SQTIHQWPATLVQPVGSPLSLECTVEGTSNPNLYWYRQAAGRGLQLLFYSVGIGQISSEVPQNLSASRPQDRQFILSSKKLLLSDSGFYLCAWNAGGSSNQPQHFGDGTRLSIL.

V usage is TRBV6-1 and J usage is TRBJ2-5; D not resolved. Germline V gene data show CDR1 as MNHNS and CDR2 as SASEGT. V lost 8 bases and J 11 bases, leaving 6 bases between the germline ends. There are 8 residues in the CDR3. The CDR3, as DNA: TGTGCCAGCCTCGGGCAGTACTTC. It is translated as CASLGQYF.

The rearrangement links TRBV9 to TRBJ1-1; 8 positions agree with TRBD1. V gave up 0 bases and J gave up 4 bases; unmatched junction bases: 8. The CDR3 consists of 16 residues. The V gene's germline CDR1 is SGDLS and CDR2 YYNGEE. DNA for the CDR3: TGTGCCAGCAGCGTAGGTCAGGGGGCGGGTGTCACTGAAGCTTTCTTT. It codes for CASSVGQGAGVTEAFF.